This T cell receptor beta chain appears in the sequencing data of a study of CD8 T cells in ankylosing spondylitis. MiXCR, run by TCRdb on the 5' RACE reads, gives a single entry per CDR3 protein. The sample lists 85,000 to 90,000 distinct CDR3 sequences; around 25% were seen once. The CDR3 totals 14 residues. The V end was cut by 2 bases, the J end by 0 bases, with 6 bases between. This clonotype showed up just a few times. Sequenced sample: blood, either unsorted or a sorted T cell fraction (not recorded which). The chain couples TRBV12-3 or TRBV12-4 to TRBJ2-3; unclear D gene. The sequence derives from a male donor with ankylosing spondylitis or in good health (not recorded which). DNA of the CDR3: TGTGCCAGCAGTTTAACCAGGAGCACAGATACGCAGTATTTT. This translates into CASSLTRSTDTQYF.